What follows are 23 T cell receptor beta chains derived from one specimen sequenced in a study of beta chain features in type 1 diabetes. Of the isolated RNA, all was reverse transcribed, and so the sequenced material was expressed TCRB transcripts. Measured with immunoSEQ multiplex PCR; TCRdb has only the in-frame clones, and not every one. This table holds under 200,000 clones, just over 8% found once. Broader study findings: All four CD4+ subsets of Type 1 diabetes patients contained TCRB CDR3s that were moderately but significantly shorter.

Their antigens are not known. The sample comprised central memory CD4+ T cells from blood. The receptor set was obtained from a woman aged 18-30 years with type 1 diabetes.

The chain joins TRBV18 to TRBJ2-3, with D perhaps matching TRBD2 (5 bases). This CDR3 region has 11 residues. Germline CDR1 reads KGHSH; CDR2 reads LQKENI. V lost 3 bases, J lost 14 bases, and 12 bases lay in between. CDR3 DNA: TGTGCCAGCTCACCCTCCGGAGAGGGGTATTTT. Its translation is CASSPSGEGYF. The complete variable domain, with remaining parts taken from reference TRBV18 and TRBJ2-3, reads NAGVMQNPRHLVRRRGQEARLRCSPMKGHSHVYWYRQLPEEGLKFMVYLQKENIIDESGMPKERFSAEFPKEGPSILRIQQVVRGDSAAYFCASSPSGEGYFGPGTRLTVL.

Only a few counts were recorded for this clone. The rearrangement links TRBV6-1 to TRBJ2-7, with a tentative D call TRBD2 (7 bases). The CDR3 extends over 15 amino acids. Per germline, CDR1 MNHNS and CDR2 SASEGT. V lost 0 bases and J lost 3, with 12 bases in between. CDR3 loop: CASSEAGGTLYEQYF. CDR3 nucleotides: TGTGCCAGCAGTGAAGCGGGGGGGACACTCTACGAGCAGTACTTC.

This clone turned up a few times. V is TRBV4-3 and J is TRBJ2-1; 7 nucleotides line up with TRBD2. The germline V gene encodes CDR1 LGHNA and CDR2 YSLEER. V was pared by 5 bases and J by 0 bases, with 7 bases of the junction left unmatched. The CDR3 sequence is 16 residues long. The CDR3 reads CASSGTPSGSYNEQFF. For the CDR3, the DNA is TGCGCCAGCAGCGGCACCCCTAGCGGCTCCTACAATGAGCAGTTCTTC.

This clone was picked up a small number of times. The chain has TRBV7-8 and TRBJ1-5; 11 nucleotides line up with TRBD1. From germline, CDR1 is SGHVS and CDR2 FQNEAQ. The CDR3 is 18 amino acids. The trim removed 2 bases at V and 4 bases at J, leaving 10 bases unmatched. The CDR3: CASSLSWLGQGGNQPQHF. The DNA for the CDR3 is TGTGCCAGCAGCTTAAGTTGGTTGGGACAGGGGGGAAATCAGCCCCAGCATTTT.

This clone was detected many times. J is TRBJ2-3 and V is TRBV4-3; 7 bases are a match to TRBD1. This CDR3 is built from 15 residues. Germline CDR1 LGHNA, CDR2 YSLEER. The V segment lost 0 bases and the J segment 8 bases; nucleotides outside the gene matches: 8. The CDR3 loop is CASSQDLGQPVTQYF. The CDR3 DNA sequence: TGCGCCAGCAGCCAAGATCTGGGACAGCCGGTTACGCAGTATTTT.

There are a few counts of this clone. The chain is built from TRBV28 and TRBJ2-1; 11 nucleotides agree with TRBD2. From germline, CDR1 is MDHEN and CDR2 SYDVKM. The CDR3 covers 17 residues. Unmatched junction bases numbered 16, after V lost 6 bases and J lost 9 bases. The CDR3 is CASSPERRLAGFTEQFF. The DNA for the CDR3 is TGTGCCAGCAGCCCTGAGCGCCGACTAGCGGGGTTCACTGAGCAGTTCTTC.

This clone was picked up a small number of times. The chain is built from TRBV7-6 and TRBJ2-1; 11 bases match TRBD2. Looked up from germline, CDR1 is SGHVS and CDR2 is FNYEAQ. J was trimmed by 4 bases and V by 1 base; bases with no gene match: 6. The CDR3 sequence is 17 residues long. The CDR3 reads CASSLVPPSGGYNEQFF. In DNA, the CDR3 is TGTGCCAGCAGCTTAGTCCCACCTAGCGGGGGGTACAATGAGCAGTTCTTC.

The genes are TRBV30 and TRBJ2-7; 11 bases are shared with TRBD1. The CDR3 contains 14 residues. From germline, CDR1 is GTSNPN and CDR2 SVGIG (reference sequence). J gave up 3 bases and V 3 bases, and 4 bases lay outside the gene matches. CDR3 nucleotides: TGTGCCTGGAGCAGGGACAGGGGGATCTACGAGCAGTACTTC. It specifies CAWSRDRGIYEQYF.

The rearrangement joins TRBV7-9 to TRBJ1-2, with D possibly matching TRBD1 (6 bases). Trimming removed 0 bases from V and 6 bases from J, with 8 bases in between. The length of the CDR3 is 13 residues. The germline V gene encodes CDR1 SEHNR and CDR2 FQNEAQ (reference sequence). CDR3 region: CASSLAYRDGYTF. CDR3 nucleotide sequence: TGTGCCAGCAGCTTAGCGTACAGGGATGGCTACACCTTC.

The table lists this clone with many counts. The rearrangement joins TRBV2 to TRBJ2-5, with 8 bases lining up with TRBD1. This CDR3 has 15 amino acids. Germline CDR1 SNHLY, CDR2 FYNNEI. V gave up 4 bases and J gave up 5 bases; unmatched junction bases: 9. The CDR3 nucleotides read TGTGCCAGCAGTGGAGGGCAGGGGGCCTGGGAGACCCAGTACTTC. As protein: CASSGGQGAWETQYF.

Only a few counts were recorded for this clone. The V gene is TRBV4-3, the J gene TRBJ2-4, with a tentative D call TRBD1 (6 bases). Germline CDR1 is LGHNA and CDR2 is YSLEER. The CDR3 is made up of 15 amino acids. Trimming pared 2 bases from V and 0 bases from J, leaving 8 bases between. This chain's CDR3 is CASSQQGLAKNIQYF. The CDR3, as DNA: TGCGCCAGCAGCCAACAGGGGCTAGCCAAAAACATTCAGTACTTC.

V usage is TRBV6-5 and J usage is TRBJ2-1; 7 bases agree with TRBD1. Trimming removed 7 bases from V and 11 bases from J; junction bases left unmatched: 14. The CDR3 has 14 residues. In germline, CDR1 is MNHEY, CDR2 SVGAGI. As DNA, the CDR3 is TGTGCCAGCACTATGGAAGGCCTGACAGGGAAGCAGTTCTTC. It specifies CASTMEGLTGKQFF.

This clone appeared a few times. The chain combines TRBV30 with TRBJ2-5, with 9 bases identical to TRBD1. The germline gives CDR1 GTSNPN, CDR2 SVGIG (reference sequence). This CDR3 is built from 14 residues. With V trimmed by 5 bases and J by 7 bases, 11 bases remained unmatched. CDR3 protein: CAWGLGTGTWTQYF. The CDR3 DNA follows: TGTGCCTGGGGACTAGGGACAGGGACTTGGACCCAGTACTTC.

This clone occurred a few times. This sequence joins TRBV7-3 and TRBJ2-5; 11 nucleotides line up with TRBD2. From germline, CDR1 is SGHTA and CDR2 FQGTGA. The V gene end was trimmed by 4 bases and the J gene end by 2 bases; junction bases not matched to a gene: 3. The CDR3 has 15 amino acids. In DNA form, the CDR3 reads TGTGCCAGCAGCTCTATAGCGGGAGGGCAAGAGACCCAGTACTTC. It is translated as CASSSIAGGQETQYF.

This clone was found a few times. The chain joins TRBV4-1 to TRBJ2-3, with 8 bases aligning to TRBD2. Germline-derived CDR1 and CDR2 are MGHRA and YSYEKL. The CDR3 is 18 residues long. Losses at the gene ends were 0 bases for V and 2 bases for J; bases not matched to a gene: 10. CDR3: CASSQDWERTSNTDTQYF. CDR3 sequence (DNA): TGCGCCAGCAGCCAAGATTGGGAACGGACTAGCAACACAGATACGCAGTATTTT.

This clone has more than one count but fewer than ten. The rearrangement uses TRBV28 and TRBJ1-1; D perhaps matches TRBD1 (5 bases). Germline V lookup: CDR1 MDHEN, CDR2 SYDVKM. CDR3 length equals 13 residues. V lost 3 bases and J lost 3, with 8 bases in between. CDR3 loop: CASSLWGDTEAFF. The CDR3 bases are TGTGCCAGCAGTTTGTGGGGGGACACTGAAGCTTTCTTT.

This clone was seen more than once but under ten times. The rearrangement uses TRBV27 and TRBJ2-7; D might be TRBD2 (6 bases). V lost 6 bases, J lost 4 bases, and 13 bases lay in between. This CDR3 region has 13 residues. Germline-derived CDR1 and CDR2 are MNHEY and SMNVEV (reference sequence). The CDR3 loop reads CASSPGGAYEQYF. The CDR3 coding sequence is TGTGCCAGCAGCCCCGGAGGGGCGTACGAGCAGTACTTC.

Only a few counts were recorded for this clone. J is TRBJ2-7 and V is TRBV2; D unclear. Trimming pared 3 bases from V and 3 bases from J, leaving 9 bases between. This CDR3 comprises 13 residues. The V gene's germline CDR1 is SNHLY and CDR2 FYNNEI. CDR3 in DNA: TGTGCCAGCAGTGAGGGCAGAAACTACGAGCAGTACTTC. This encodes CASSEGRNYEQYF.

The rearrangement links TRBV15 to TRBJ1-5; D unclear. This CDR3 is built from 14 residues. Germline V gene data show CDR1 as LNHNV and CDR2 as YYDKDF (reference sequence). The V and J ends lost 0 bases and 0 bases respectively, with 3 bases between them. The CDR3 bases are TGTGCCACCAGCAGAGATAATAGCAATCAGCCCCAGCATTTT. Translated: CATSRDNSNQPQHF.

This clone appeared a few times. The CDR3 nucleotides are TGTGCCAGCAGCTTAGCGCTACTATCTAGCGGGAGTCTTTACGAGCAGTACTTC. Translating gives CASSLALLSSGSLYEQYF. V usage is TRBV11-3 and J usage is TRBJ2-7; TRBD2 agrees at 10 bases. Trimming took 1 base from V and 4 from J; bases not matched to a gene: 13. CDR1 and CDR2 from the germline V gene are SGHNT and YENEEA. This CDR3 has 18 amino acids. Full variable domain (missing parts from reference TRBV11-3 and TRBJ2-7): EAGVVQSPRYKIIEKKQPVAFWCNPISGHNTLYWYLQNLGQGPELLIRYENEEAVDDSQLPKDRFSAERLKGVDSTLKIQPAELGDSAVYLCASSLALLSSGSLYEQYFGPGTRLTVT.

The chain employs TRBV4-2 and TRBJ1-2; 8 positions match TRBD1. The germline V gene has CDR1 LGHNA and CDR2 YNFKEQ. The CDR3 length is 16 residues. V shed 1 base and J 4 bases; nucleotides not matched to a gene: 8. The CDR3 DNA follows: TGTGCCAGCAGCCAAGGACAGGGAGGGACAGGCTATGGCTACACCTTC. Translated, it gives CASSQGQGGTGYGYTF.

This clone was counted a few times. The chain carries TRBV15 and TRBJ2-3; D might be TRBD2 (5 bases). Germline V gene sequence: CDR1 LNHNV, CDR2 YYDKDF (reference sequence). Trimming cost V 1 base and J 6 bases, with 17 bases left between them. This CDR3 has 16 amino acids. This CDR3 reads CATSRGHGLEVDTQYF. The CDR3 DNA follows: TGTGCCACCAGCAGAGGGCACGGATTGGAGGTGGATACGCAGTATTTT.

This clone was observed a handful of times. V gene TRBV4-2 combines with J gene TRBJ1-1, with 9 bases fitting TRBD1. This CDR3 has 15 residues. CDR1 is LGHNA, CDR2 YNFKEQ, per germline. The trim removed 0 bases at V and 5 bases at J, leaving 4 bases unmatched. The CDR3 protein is CASSQDGQGSTEAFF. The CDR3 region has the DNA TGTGCCAGCAGCCAAGACGGACAGGGGTCGACTGAAGCTTTCTTT.